Listed here are 23 T cell receptor beta chains from one sample, sequenced in a study of T cell repertoires in cytomegalovirus infection. TCRdb re-analysed the reads in MiXCR, keeping a single row per CDR3 protein. The repertoire consists of 65,000 to 90,000 distinct CDR3 sequences, with around 3.8% occurring once and the leading ten covering 22%. Sample: PBMCs. Receptors originate from a human donor in good health (CMV status not recorded). Some clones in this sample may be carry-over from other donors' samples.

In its sample, this clonotype was seen many times. The CDR3 region has the DNA TGTGCCAGCAGCTTAGGGTCCGGAGCTTTTTACGAGCAGTACTTC. Protein product: CASSLGSGAFYEQYF. The V gene is TRBV7-8, the J gene TRBJ2-7; D call uncertain. Germline lookup yields CDR1 SGHVS and CDR2 FQNEAQ. Trimming removed 1 base from V and 4 bases from J, with 14 bases in between. The CDR3 has 15 amino acids.

In its sample, this clonotype was seen many times. The J gene is TRBJ2-1, the V gene TRBV29-1, with 12 bases lining up with TRBD2. Germline V gene sequence: CDR1 SQVTM, CDR2 ANQGSEA. The CDR3 totals 13 residues. V was clipped by 7 bases and J by 12 bases; unmatched bases: 10. The CDR3 loop is CSGTSGRTRTQFF. DNA for the CDR3: TGCAGCGGAACTAGCGGGAGGACTCGGACGCAGTTCTTC.

This clonotype was recorded many times. The chain joins TRBV6-8 to TRBJ2-4, with TRBD2 identical over 9 bases. The CDR3 covers 16 residues. Germline CDR1 MNHGY, CDR2 SAAAGT. V lost 0 bases to trimming and J lost 7 bases; unmatched junction nucleotides: 7. For the CDR3, the DNA is TGTGCCAGCAGTTACTCGGTTTCTAGCGGGGCGAACATTCAGTACTTC. Protein: CASSYSVSSGANIQYF.

This clonotype was counted at least ten times. The gene calls are TRBV7-3 and TRBJ1-1; tentative D call: TRBD1 (6 bases). V was pared by 3 bases and J by 4 bases, with 12 bases between. Germline lookup yields CDR1 SGHTA and CDR2 FQGTGA. This CDR3 has 14 amino acids. The CDR3 nucleotides read TGTGCCAGCAGCTTGGGGGGCAAAGGCACTGAAGCTTTCTTT. It is translated as CASSLGGKGTEAFF.

The chain employs TRBV6-2 or TRBV6-3 and TRBJ1-5; TRBD1 is a possible D gene (5 bases). The germline CDR1 and CDR2 sequences are MNHEY and SVGEGT. V shed 10 bases and J shed 3 bases, with 10 bases lying between them. The CDR3 contains 12 residues. The CDR3 nucleotides are TGTGCCACCCAGGGAACCAATCAGCCCCAGCATTTT. This gives the protein CATQGTNQPQHF.

This clonotype appeared many times. The chain carries TRBV7-8 and TRBJ2-7; 9 positions match TRBD2. The CDR3 runs 16 residues. The V gene's germline CDR1 is SGHVS and CDR2 FQNEAQ. The ends lost 1 base at V and 2 bases at J; junction bases unmatched: 6. CDR3 in DNA: TGTGCCAGCAGCTTAGGGCTAGCGGGACCCCCCTACGAGCAGTACTTC. It yields the protein CASSLGLAGPPYEQYF.

This clonotype came up many times. CDR3 coding DNA: TGTGCCAGCAGCAACTACAGGGATAATACCCAGTACTTC. This encodes CASSNYRDNTQYF. V gene TRBV7-9 combines with J gene TRBJ2-5; tentative D call: TRBD1 (6 bases). V lost 5 bases and J 8 bases, leaving 15 bases between the germline ends. The CDR3 has 13 amino acids. The germline V gene encodes CDR1 SEHNR and CDR2 FQNEAQ (reference sequence). Full variable domain (outside the CDR3, taken from reference TRBV7-9 and TRBJ2-5): DTGVSQNPRHKITKRGQNVTFRCDPISEHNRLYWYRQTLGQGPEFLTYFQNEAQLEKSRLLSDRFSAERPKGSFSTLEIQRTEQGDSAMYLCASSNYRDNTQYFGPGTRLLVL.

In its sample, this clonotype was seen many times. The chain uses TRBV7-2 and TRBJ1-2, with D unresolved. This CDR3 has 14 amino acids. Germline V lookup: CDR1 SGHTA, CDR2 FQGNSA. Deletions cut 2 bases from V and 8 bases from J, with 15 bases between. The CDR3 here is CASSLNPASRGYTF. CDR3 nucleotide sequence: TGTGCCAGCAGCTTAAATCCCGCCTCTAGGGGCTACACCTTC.

This clonotype occurred many times. In nucleotides, the CDR3 is TGTGCCAGCAGATCTGACAGGGGCTCATCGCCCCTCCACTTT. Protein: CASRSDRGSSPLHF. The chain recombines TRBV28 with TRBJ1-6; 8 bases map to TRBD1. The V segment lost 6 bases and the J segment 13 bases; nucleotides outside the gene matches: 11. CDR1 MDHEN and CDR2 SYDVKM come from the germline V gene. The CDR3 extends over 14 amino acids.

This clonotype came up many times. The chain links TRBV7-4 to TRBJ2-5, with D perhaps matching TRBD1 or TRBD2 (6 bases each). The CDR3 runs 14 residues. V lost 7 bases, J lost 7 bases, and 19 bases lay in between. Germline V lookup: CDR1 SGHVT, CDR2 SQSDAQ. The CDR3 loop is CASTPGGGDGTQYF. In nucleotides, the CDR3 is TGTGCCAGCACCCCCGGGGGCGGAGACGGGACCCAGTACTTC.

This clonotype was seen ten or more times. The chain carries TRBV28 and TRBJ2-1; D is ambiguous. Deletions cut 6 bases from V and 0 bases from J, with 12 bases between. CDR1 is MDHEN and CDR2 is SYDVKM in the germline V gene. The CDR3 is 15 residues long. The CDR3, as DNA: TGTGCCAGCAGACCGCCTTTAAGCTCCTACAATGAGCAGTTCTTC. This translates into CASRPPLSSYNEQFF.

There are many counts of this clonotype. J is TRBJ2-3 and V is TRBV14; D is undetermined. Per germline, CDR1 SGHDN and CDR2 FVKESK. The germline V and J ends were trimmed by 1 base and 2 bases, with 10 bases remaining between them. This CDR3 has 15 residues. The CDR3 sequence: CASSQAGFPTDTQYF. For the CDR3, the DNA is TGTGCCAGCAGCCAAGCGGGCTTTCCCACAGATACGCAGTATTTT. Based on the CDR3 plus reference TRBV14 and TRBJ2-3, the full variable domain is EAGVTQFPSHSVIEKGQTVTLRCDPISGHDNLYWYRRVMGKEIKFLLHFVKESKQDESGMPNNRFLAERTGGTYSTLKVQPAELEDSGVYFCASSQAGFPTDTQYFGPGTRLTVL.

This clonotype was seen ten or more times. This sequence joins TRBV7-2 and TRBJ1-1; possible D gene TRBD1, 5 bases. V was trimmed by 6 bases and J by 1 base, leaving 9 bases between them. This CDR3 region has 13 residues. In germline, CDR1 is SGHTA, CDR2 FQGNSA. CDR3 sequence: CASRGQGNTEAFF. CDR3 in DNA: TGTGCCAGCAGAGGGCAGGGGAACACTGAAGCTTTCTTT.

This clonotype was counted between two and nine times. The chain joins TRBV28 to TRBJ2-1; D unresolved. V lost 5 bases, J lost 3 bases, and 11 bases lay in between. The CDR3 sequence is 14 residues long. Germline V gene data show CDR1 as MDHEN and CDR2 as SYDVKM. Here the CDR3 DNA reads TGTGCCAGCAGTCCTCCCAGCCGCTACAATGAGCAGTTCTTC. Residues: CASSPPSRYNEQFF.

This clonotype has a count of ten or more. This sequence joins TRBV7-2 and TRBJ2-7, with D perhaps matching TRBD1 or TRBD2 (5 bases each). This CDR3 is 13 amino acids long. V was pared by 5 bases and J by 2 bases, with 10 bases between. The germline CDR1 and CDR2 sequences are SGHTA and FQGNSA. The CDR3, as DNA: TGTGCCAGCAGCGTGGGACGGGCCTACGAGCAGTACTTC. This translates into CASSVGRAYEQYF.

This clonotype was detected ten times or more. The chain links TRBV11-3 to TRBJ2-1, with 9 bases identical to TRBD2. Looked up from germline, CDR1 is SGHNT and CDR2 is YENEEA. V shed 6 bases and J 3 bases; nucleotides not matched to a gene: 6. CDR3 length: 15 residues. CDR3: CASSYSGSSYNEQFF. CDR3 bases: TGTGCCAGCAGTTATAGCGGGAGTAGCTACAATGAGCAGTTCTTC.

The table lists this clonotype with many counts. The chain carries TRBV6-5 and TRBJ2-3; D call uncertain. Germline V gene lookup returns CDR1 MNHEY and CDR2 SVGAGI. The CDR3 contains 14 residues. The V and J ends lost 0 bases and 0 bases respectively, with 4 bases between them. For the CDR3, the DNA is TGTGCCAGCAGTTACTCGGGCAGCACAGATACGCAGTATTTT. This gives the protein CASSYSGSTDTQYF.

This clonotype was recorded at least ten times. The chain is built from TRBV7-2 and TRBJ2-3; 8 bases agree with TRBD2. The germline gives CDR1 SGHTA, CDR2 FQGNSA. CDR3 size: 15 residues. The trim removed 4 bases at V and 4 bases at J, leaving 7 bases unmatched. The DNA for the CDR3 is TGTGCCAGCAGCTCTCGGAGCGGGGGAGCAGATACGCAGTATTTT. It codes for CASSSRSGGADTQYF.

In its sample, this clonotype was seen many times. The gene calls are TRBV6-2 or TRBV6-3 and TRBJ1-5; TRBD1 aligns across 9 bases. CDR1 is MNHEY and CDR2 is SVGEGT in the germline V gene. The CDR3 spans 15 residues. Trimming removed 6 bases from V and 0 bases from J; junction bases left unmatched: 3. CDR3 nucleotides: TGTGCCAGCAGACGGGACAGGGCTAGCAATCAGCCCCAGCATTTT. This codes for CASRRDRASNQPQHF.

This clonotype was observed many times. The chain has TRBV7-2 and TRBJ2-7; D is possibly TRBD1 (6 bases). The CDR3 spans 14 residues. The germline CDR1 and CDR2 sequences are SGHTA and FQGNSA. Trimming pared 5 bases from V and 6 bases from J, leaving 17 bases between. The CDR3 nucleotides are TGTGCCAGCAGCGATACCGGGACACCATTCGAGCAGTACTTC. Translating it yields CASSDTGTPFEQYF.

This clonotype has a handful of counts. The V call is TRBV10-3, the J call TRBJ1-2; D is perhaps TRBD1 (5 bases). The CDR3 loop spans 13 amino acids. From germline, CDR1 is ENHRY and CDR2 SYGVKD. V lost 3 bases and J lost 4, with 9 bases in between. The CDR3 is CAISEGVLYGYTF. The DNA of the CDR3 is TGTGCCATCAGTGAAGGGGTCCTCTATGGCTACACCTTC.

This clonotype appeared many times. The chain uses TRBV11-1 and TRBJ2-1, with D tentatively TRBD2 (6 bases). The germline gives CDR1 SGHAT, CDR2 FQDESV (reference sequence). The CDR3 sequence is 14 residues long. Trimming stripped 5 bases from V and 1 base from J, with 9 bases between. The chain's CDR3 is CASSMGLSYNEQFF. CDR3 in DNA: TGTGCCAGCAGCATGGGACTGTCCTACAATGAGCAGTTCTTC.

In its sample, this clonotype was seen many times. The germline gene is not matched at one end of the junction; a read error may be the cause. V usage is TRBV12-3 or TRBV12-4 and J usage is TRBJ1-3; maybe TRBD1 (5 bases). CDR3 length: 16 residues. CDR3: CASSLFGGISGNTIYF. The CDR3 DNA is TGTGCCAGCAGTTTGTTCGGGGGGATCTCTGGAAATACCATATATTTT.